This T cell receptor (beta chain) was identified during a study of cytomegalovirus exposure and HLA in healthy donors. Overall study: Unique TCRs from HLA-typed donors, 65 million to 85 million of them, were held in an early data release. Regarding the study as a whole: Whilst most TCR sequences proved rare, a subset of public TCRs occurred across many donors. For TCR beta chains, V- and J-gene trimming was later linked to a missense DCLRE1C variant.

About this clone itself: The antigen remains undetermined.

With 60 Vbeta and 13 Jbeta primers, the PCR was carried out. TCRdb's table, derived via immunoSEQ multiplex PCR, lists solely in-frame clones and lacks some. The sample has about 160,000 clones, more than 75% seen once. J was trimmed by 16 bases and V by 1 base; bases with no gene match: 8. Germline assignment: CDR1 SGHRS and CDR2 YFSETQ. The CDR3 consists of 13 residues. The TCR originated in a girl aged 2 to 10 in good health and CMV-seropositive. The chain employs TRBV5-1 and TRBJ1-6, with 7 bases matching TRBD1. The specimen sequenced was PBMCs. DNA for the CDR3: TGCGCCAGCAGCTTGACCGAACCGGACAGGCTCCACTTT. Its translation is CASSLTEPDRLHF.